This TCR beta chain was profiled in a study of T cells after posttransplantation cyclophosphamide. Concerning this clone: As yet, its antigen is unknown.

The data were produced by immunoSEQ multiplex PCR, yet TCRdb's version contains in-frame clones alone and is incomplete. This table has about 20,000 clones, roughly 98% appearing once. Germline-derived CDR1 and CDR2 are LGHNA and YNFKEQ. Trimming took 0 bases from V and 5 from J, leaving 8 bases between them. CDR3 length equals 14 residues. Study observations and caveats: Later post-transplant blood repertoires were often dominated by donor CD8+ memory clones.

The naive gate required viable CD3+CD4+ or CD3+CD8+ cells with CCR7+CD45RA+CD45RO-CD95-CD27+CD28+ phenotype. On the day of bone marrow donation, the related graft donor provided peripheral blood. The rearrangement links TRBV4-2 to TRBJ2-4; D unclear. Sequences were obtained from naive CD4+ T cells sorted from PBMCs. The TCR comes from a man in his forties in good health, CMV-negative, and a related stem cell transplant donor. The chain's CDR3 is CASSQEVRENIQYF. The CDR3 DNA sequence: TGTGCCAGCAGCCAAGAGGTCCGGGAAAACATTCAGTACTTC.